This T cell receptor (beta chain) was captured in a study of T cell changes during pregnancy in multiple sclerosis. Produced via immunoSEQ multiplex PCR; TCRdb's table is partial and in-frame only. This table has 70,000 to 75,000 clones, roughly 92% appearing once. V was pared by 6 bases and J by 2 bases, with 8 bases between. The CDR3 sequence is 13 residues long. Germline loops: CDR1 MGHDK, CDR2 SYGVNS. The chain links TRBV25-1 to TRBJ1-3; a weak D match, TRBD1 (5 bases). The TCR was taken from a female donor with multiple sclerosis, enrolled in a pregnancy study. This specimen was peripheral blood, taken in the second trimester of pregnancy. CDR3 DNA: TGTGCCAGCAGCCCAGGGCCTGGAAACACCATATATTTT. It yields the protein CASSPGPGNTIYF.